Listed below are T cell receptor beta chains from one sample, sequenced in a study of regulatory T cells in long-lasting Graves disease. TCRdb re-derived calls from the multiplex PCR reads in MiXCR, one entry per CDR3 protein. The sample lists about 420,000 distinct CDR3 sequences; approximately 16% were seen once. The same data also contributed to another study, on T cells in Graves' hyperthyroidism and ophthalmopathy.

Specimen: peripheral blood mononuclear cells (PBMCs), collected at new diagnosis, from a patient treated with antithyroid drugs. The receptor source for this set is a woman aged 18-35 years with Graves disease. Each CDR3 is given with its conserved first and last residue. A D gene is named only where the DNA matches it firmly. Some rows mark clone size as missing; the rest say once, few, many or name a class of expanded clone.

abundance: .
len: 11
d_gene: .
v_gene: TRBV20-1
j_gene: TRBJ2-7
CDR3aa: CSASQGYEQYF
CDR3nt: TGCAGTGCTTCCCAGGGGTACGAGCAGTACTTC

abundance: few
len: 12
d_gene: .
v_gene: TRBV28
j_gene: TRBJ1-1
CDR3aa: CASSFGRSEAFF
CDR3nt: TGTGCCAGCAGTTTCGGGAGGTCTGAAGCTTTCTTT

abundance: many
len: 13
d_gene: .
v_gene: TRBV2
j_gene: TRBJ1-1
CDR3aa: CASSGTALQGAFF
CDR3nt: TGTGCCAGCAGCGGCACGGCCCTTCAGGGAGCTTTCTTT

abundance: .
len: 11
d_gene: .
v_gene: TRBV20-1
j_gene: TRBJ1-4
CDR3aa: CSVDGGEKLFF
CDR3nt: TGCAGTGTGGACGGCGGTGAAAAACTGTTTTTT

abundance: many
len: 13
d_gene: .
v_gene: TRBV30
j_gene: TRBJ1-1
CDR3aa: CAREGNMNTEAFF
CDR3nt: TGTGCCAGAGAAGGGAATATGAACACTGAAGCTTTCTTT

abundance: .
len: 14
d_gene: .
v_gene: TRBV6-1
j_gene: TRBJ2-3
CDR3aa: CASRIWGVADTQYF
CDR3nt: TGTGCCAGCAGGATTTGGGGGGTTGCAGATACGCAGTATTTT

abundance: few
len: 16
d_gene: TRBD2
v_gene: TRBV28
j_gene: TRBJ2-5
CDR3aa: CASSHWTSGNQETQYF
CDR3nt: TGCGCCAGCAGCCATTGGACTAGCGGAAACCAAGAGACCCAGTACTTC

abundance: .
len: 13
d_gene: .
v_gene: TRBV4-1
j_gene: TRBJ1-1
CDR3aa: CASSQEIRLGAFF
CDR3nt: TGCGCCAGCAGCCAAGAAATCAGGTTGGGAGCTTTCTTT

abundance: .
len: 14
d_gene: .
v_gene: TRBV30
j_gene: TRBJ2-4
CDR3aa: CACTLAEAKNIQYF
CDR3nt: TGTGCCTGTACGTTAGCGGAAGCCAAAAACATTCAGTACTTC

abundance: many
len: 14
d_gene: .
v_gene: TRBV20-1
j_gene: TRBJ2-5
CDR3aa: CSPQQAGYQETQYF
CDR3nt: TGCAGTCCCCAACAGGCGGGGTACCAAGAGACCCAGTACTTC

abundance: many
len: 15
d_gene: .
v_gene: TRBV18
j_gene: TRBJ2-2
CDR3aa: CASSPRSGYTGELFF
CDR3nt: TGTGCCAGCTCACCGCGATCAGGTTACACCGGGGAGCTGTTTTTT

abundance: .
len: 14
d_gene: .
v_gene: TRBV13
j_gene: TRBJ1-4
CDR3aa: CAGSSGTGEEKLFF
CDR3nt: TGTGCCGGCAGCTCCGGGACTGGAGAAGAAAAACTGTTTTTT

abundance: many
len: 15
d_gene: .
v_gene: TRBV7-6
j_gene: TRBJ2-3
CDR3aa: CASSKLPGATDTQYF
CDR3nt: TGTGCCAGCAGCAAGCTTCCGGGGGCAACAGATACGCAGTATTTT

abundance: many
len: 14
d_gene: .
v_gene: TRBV12-3/TRBV12-4
j_gene: TRBJ1-1
CDR3aa: CASSLGGYGTEAFF
CDR3nt: TGTGCCAGCAGTTTAGGAGGGTATGGCACTGAAGCTTTCTTT

abundance: .
len: 16
d_gene: .
v_gene: TRBV20-1
j_gene: TRBJ1-1
CDR3aa: CSARDPAQGWYTEAFF
CDR3nt: TGCAGTGCTAGAGACCCGGCTCAGGGGTGGTACACTGAAGCTTTCTTT

abundance: .
len: 12
d_gene: TRBD2
v_gene: TRBV29-1
j_gene: TRBJ2-7
CDR3aa: CSVGPSGYEQYF
CDR3nt: TGCAGCGTTGGTCCTAGCGGCTACGAGCAGTACTTC

abundance: many
len: 12
d_gene: TRBD2
v_gene: TRBV6-1
j_gene: TRBJ2-7
CDR3aa: CASASGIYEQYF
CDR3nt: TGTGCCAGCGCTAGCGGGATCTACGAGCAGTACTTC

abundance: few
len: 15
d_gene: TRBD2
v_gene: TRBV5-1
j_gene: TRBJ2-3
CDR3aa: CASSATSGIADTQYF
CDR3nt: TGCGCCAGCAGCGCGACTAGCGGGATCGCAGATACGCAGTATTTT

abundance: many
len: 15
d_gene: TRBD2
v_gene: TRBV5-4
j_gene: TRBJ2-5
CDR3aa: CASSLRLAGAETQYF
CDR3nt: TGTGCCAGCAGCTTGCGTTTAGCGGGAGCAGAGACCCAGTACTTC

abundance: .
len: 15
d_gene: TRBD1
v_gene: TRBV19
j_gene: TRBJ1-5
CDR3aa: CASTSNRGQDQPQHF
CDR3nt: TGTGCCAGTACTTCAAACAGGGGGCAGGATCAGCCCCAGCATTTT

abundance: .
len: 15
d_gene: .
v_gene: TRBV7-6
j_gene: TRBJ1-1
CDR3aa: CASSSRQGMNTEAFF
CDR3nt: TGTGCCAGCAGCTCCCGCCAGGGAATGAACACTGAAGCTTTCTTT

abundance: few
len: 13
d_gene: .
v_gene: TRBV20-1
j_gene: TRBJ2-1
CDR3aa: CSASPRGMDEQFF
CDR3nt: TGCAGTGCTAGCCCCAGGGGTATGGATGAGCAGTTCTTC

abundance: many
len: 16
d_gene: .
v_gene: TRBV28
j_gene: TRBJ2-3
CDR3aa: CASSSIDSHYTDTQYF
CDR3nt: TGTGCCAGCAGTTCCATCGACAGTCATTACACAGATACGCAGTATTTT

abundance: many
len: 15
d_gene: TRBD1
v_gene: TRBV7-3
j_gene: TRBJ2-7
CDR3aa: CASSQFPTGAGEQYF
CDR3nt: TGTGCCAGCAGCCAATTCCCGACAGGGGCGGGTGAGCAGTACTTC

abundance: many
len: 16
d_gene: TRBD1
v_gene: TRBV27
j_gene: TRBJ1-6
CDR3aa: CASSIWTGVYSSPLHF
CDR3nt: TGTGCCAGCAGTATATGGACAGGGGTATATAGTTCACCCCTCCACTTT

abundance: .
len: 15
d_gene: TRBD2
v_gene: TRBV6-2/TRBV6-3
j_gene: TRBJ2-1
CDR3aa: CASTTSGSSYNEQFF
CDR3nt: TGTGCCAGCACTACTAGCGGGAGCTCCTACAATGAGCAGTTCTTC

abundance: .
len: 17
d_gene: TRBD2
v_gene: TRBV11-2
j_gene: TRBJ2-1
CDR3aa: CASSSYLSGRGHNEQFF
CDR3nt: TGTGCCAGCAGCTCCTACCTTAGCGGGAGAGGCCACAATGAGCAGTTCTTC

abundance: many
len: 14
d_gene: .
v_gene: TRBV27
j_gene: TRBJ2-5
CDR3aa: CASSLLGAGETQYF
CDR3nt: TGTGCCAGCAGTTTACTGGGGGCTGGAGAGACCCAGTACTTC

abundance: .
len: 14
d_gene: .
v_gene: TRBV5-4
j_gene: TRBJ1-1
CDR3aa: CASSLDLMNTEAFF
CDR3nt: TGTGCCAGCAGCTTGGATCTCATGAACACTGAAGCTTTCTTT

abundance: .
len: 16
d_gene: TRBD2
v_gene: TRBV4-3
j_gene: TRBJ2-3
CDR3aa: CASSQDLAGGPDTQYF
CDR3nt: TGCGCCAGCAGCCAAGATCTAGCGGGAGGGCCAGATACGCAGTATTTT

abundance: many
len: 14
d_gene: TRBD1
v_gene: TRBV28
j_gene: TRBJ2-1
CDR3aa: CAGSLYRGGNEQFF
CDR3nt: TGTGCCGGCAGTTTATACAGGGGTGGGAATGAGCAGTTCTTC

abundance: .
len: 15
d_gene: .
v_gene: TRBV25-1
j_gene: TRBJ1-4
CDR3aa: CARSAPGTLYEKLFF
CDR3nt: TGTGCCAGGAGTGCTCCCGGGACTCTATATGAAAAACTGTTTTTT

abundance: few
len: 15
d_gene: .
v_gene: TRBV9
j_gene: TRBJ2-1
CDR3aa: CASSEGAGGWNEQFF
CDR3nt: TGTGCCAGCAGCGAGGGGGCCGGAGGGTGGAATGAGCAGTTCTTC

abundance: many
len: 14
d_gene: TRBD1
v_gene: TRBV7-2
j_gene: TRBJ2-7
CDR3aa: CASSPRQGARWQYF
CDR3nt: TGTGCCAGCAGCCCAAGACAGGGGGCCCGCTGGCAGTACTTC

abundance: few
len: 16
d_gene: .
v_gene: TRBV7-8
j_gene: TRBJ2-2
CDR3aa: CASSLGSLGGTGELFF
CDR3nt: TGTGCCAGCAGCTTAGGGTCGTTGGGGGGTACCGGGGAGCTGTTTTTT

abundance: many
len: 13
d_gene: TRBD2
v_gene: TRBV11-2
j_gene: TRBJ2-7
CDR3aa: CASSFSGGYEQYF
CDR3nt: TGTGCCAGCAGCTTTTCGGGAGGGTACGAGCAGTACTTC

abundance: .
len: 13
d_gene: TRBD2
v_gene: TRBV28
j_gene: TRBJ2-5
CDR3aa: CAGGSGGGETQYF
CDR3nt: TGTGCCGGAGGATCGGGGGGGGGAGAGACCCAGTACTTC

abundance: .
len: 12
d_gene: .
v_gene: TRBV20-1
j_gene: TRBJ2-5
CDR3aa: CSAKGPVWTQYF
CDR3nt: TGCAGTGCTAAAGGGCCCGTTTGGACCCAGTACTTC

abundance: few
len: 12
d_gene: TRBD2
v_gene: TRBV6-2/TRBV6-3
j_gene: TRBJ2-1
CDR3aa: CASSDGTIEQFF
CDR3nt: TGTGCCAGCAGCGACGGGACTATTGAGCAGTTCTTC

abundance: many
len: 13
d_gene: .
v_gene: TRBV11-2
j_gene: TRBJ2-7
CDR3aa: CASSGGAGYEQYF
CDR3nt: TGTGCCAGCAGCGGGGGGGCGGGATACGAGCAGTACTTC

abundance: many
len: 15
d_gene: TRBD2
v_gene: TRBV6-5
j_gene: TRBJ2-7
CDR3aa: CASSYEAGGPYEQYF
CDR3nt: TGTGCCAGCAGTTACGAGGCGGGAGGGCCCTACGAGCAGTACTTC

abundance: many
len: 13
d_gene: TRBD2
v_gene: TRBV30
j_gene: TRBJ2-5
CDR3aa: CACSLAGEETQYF
CDR3nt: TGTGCCTGTTCACTAGCGGGAGAAGAGACCCAGTACTTC

abundance: many
len: 14
d_gene: .
v_gene: TRBV6-5
j_gene: TRBJ2-7
CDR3aa: CASSYSEKIYEQYF
CDR3nt: TGTGCCAGCAGTTACTCGGAGAAGATCTACGAGCAGTACTTC

abundance: few
len: 16
d_gene: TRBD2
v_gene: TRBV11-2
j_gene: TRBJ2-1
CDR3aa: CASSSQTSGSYDEQFF
CDR3nt: TGTGCCAGCAGCTCTCAGACTAGCGGGAGCTACGATGAGCAGTTCTTC

abundance: many
len: 15
d_gene: TRBD1
v_gene: TRBV28
j_gene: TRBJ1-5
CDR3aa: CASSPRQGYNQPQHF
CDR3nt: TGTGCCAGCAGCCCCAGACAGGGGTACAATCAGCCCCAGCATTTT

abundance: once
len: 13
d_gene: .
v_gene: TRBV6-1
j_gene: TRBJ1-3
CDR3aa: CASSGAPGNTIYF
CDR3nt: TGTGCCAGCAGTGGGGCTCCTGGAAACACCATATATTTT

abundance: .
len: 14
d_gene: TRBD1
v_gene: TRBV18
j_gene: TRBJ2-7
CDR3aa: CASSLGTESYEQYF
CDR3nt: TGTGCCAGCTCACTAGGGACAGAGTCCTACGAGCAGTACTTC

abundance: few
len: 14
d_gene: .
v_gene: TRBV4-1
j_gene: TRBJ1-5
CDR3aa: CASSQDGGRQPQHF
CDR3nt: TGCGCCAGCAGCCAAGATGGGGGGAGACAGCCCCAGCATTTT

abundance: many
len: 16
d_gene: TRBD2
v_gene: TRBV15
j_gene: TRBJ2-3
CDR3aa: CATSREREGTADTQYF
CDR3nt: TGTGCCACCAGCAGAGAGCGGGAGGGTACCGCAGATACGCAGTATTTT

abundance: many
len: 14
d_gene: .
v_gene: TRBV28
j_gene: TRBJ2-5
CDR3aa: CASSVDSTQETQYF
CDR3nt: TGTGCCAGCAGTGTGGACAGTACCCAAGAGACCCAGTACTTC

abundance: .
len: 16
d_gene: .
v_gene: TRBV3-1
j_gene: TRBJ2-2
CDR3aa: CASSQGRTQNTGELLF
CDR3nt: TGTGCCAGCAGCCAAGGGAGGACTCAGAACACCGGGGAGCTGCTTTTT

abundance: .
len: 12
d_gene: .
v_gene: TRBV20-1
j_gene: TRBJ2-7
CDR3aa: CSAAKDSYEQYF
CDR3nt: TGCAGTGCAGCCAAGGACAGCTACGAGCAGTACTTC

abundance: many
len: 13
d_gene: .
v_gene: TRBV30
j_gene: TRBJ1-5
CDR3aa: CAWTAGSNQPQHF
CDR3nt: TGTGCCTGGACTGCGGGTAGCAATCAGCCCCAGCATTTT

abundance: many
len: 12
d_gene: .
v_gene: TRBV2
j_gene: TRBJ1-2
CDR3aa: CASSFQAGGYTF
CDR3nt: TGTGCCAGCAGTTTCCAGGCGGGAGGCTACACCTTC

abundance: many
len: 12
d_gene: .
v_gene: TRBV7-9
j_gene: TRBJ2-7
CDR3aa: CASSRTSYEQYF
CDR3nt: TGTGCCAGCAGTAGAACGAGCTACGAGCAGTACTTC